The present T cell receptor (beta chain) was sequenced within a study of cytomegalovirus exposure and HLA in healthy donors. Study-level findings and limits: Analysis performed later showed TCR beta chains linked to HLA being more clonally expanded than equally common others.

Turning to this clone: What it binds is not known.

Germline V gene lookup returns CDR1 SGHRS and CDR2 YFSETQ. CDR3 size: 15 residues. V gave up 2 bases and J gave up 1 base, with 12 bases separating them. Amplification used 60 Vbeta primers and 13 Jbeta primers. Measured with immunoSEQ multiplex PCR; TCRdb has only the in-frame clones, and not every one. This sample has around 250,000 clones, with around 81% found just once. This clonotype was sampled from a woman aged 55-70 years in good health and CMV-seropositive. The chain uses TRBV5-1 and TRBJ1-1; no reliable D call. Sequencing used PBMCs. The CDR3 DNA sequence: TGCGCCAGCAGCTTTGAGGGCGTAGGGAACACTGAAGCTTTCTTT. The encoded protein is CASSFEGVGNTEAFF.